The present entry profiles one T cell receptor beta chain with its context. The target antigen is unknown. The data belong to a study of T cells in localized non-small cell lung cancer. Points from the study as a whole: The highest T cell clonality was in uninvolved adjacent lung, above tumor.

Sequenced by immunoSEQ multiplex PCR; TCRdb stores in-frame clones only, minus some. There are about 59,000 clones in the sample; approximately 93% occur only once, and around 20% lies in the top ten. The CDR3 contains 15 residues. CDR1 is LGHNT and CDR2 is FRNRAP in the germline V gene. Trimming took 5 bases from V and 2 from J; bases not matched to a gene: 5. The chain has TRBV12-5 and TRBJ2-1, with TRBD1 identical over 8 bases. The starting material was peripheral blood, obtained before any cancer treatment. The clonotype originates from a man aged 35 to 69 with stage I lung adenocarcinoma. CDR3 bases: TGTGCTAGTGGTCCCGGACAGGGTGCCTACAATGAGCAGTTCTTC. It codes for CASGPGQGAYNEQFF.